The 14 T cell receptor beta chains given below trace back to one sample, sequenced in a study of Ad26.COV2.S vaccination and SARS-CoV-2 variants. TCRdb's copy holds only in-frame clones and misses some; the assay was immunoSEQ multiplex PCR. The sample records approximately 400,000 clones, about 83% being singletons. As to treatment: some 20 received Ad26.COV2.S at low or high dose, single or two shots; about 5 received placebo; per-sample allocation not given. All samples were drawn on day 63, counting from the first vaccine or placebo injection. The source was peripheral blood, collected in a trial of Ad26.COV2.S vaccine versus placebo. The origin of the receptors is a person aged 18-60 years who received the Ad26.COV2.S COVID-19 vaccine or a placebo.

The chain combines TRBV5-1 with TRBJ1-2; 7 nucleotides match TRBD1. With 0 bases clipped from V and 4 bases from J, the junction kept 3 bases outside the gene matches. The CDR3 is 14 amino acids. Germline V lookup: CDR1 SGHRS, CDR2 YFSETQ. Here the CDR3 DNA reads TGCGCCAGCAGCTTGGGACAGGGAAGCTATGGCTACACCTTC. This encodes CASSLGQGSYGYTF.

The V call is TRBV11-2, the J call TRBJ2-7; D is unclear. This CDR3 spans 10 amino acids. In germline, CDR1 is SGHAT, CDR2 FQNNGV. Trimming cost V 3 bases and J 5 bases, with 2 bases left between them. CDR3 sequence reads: CASSLNEQYF. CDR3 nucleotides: TGTGCCAGCAGCTTGAACGAGCAGTACTTC.

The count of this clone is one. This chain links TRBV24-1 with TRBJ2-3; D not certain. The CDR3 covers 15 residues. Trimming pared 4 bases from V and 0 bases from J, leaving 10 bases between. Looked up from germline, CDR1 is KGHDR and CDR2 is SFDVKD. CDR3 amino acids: CATSDRKVSTDTQYF. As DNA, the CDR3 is TGTGCCACCAGTGACCGAAAGGTTAGCACAGATACGCAGTATTTT.

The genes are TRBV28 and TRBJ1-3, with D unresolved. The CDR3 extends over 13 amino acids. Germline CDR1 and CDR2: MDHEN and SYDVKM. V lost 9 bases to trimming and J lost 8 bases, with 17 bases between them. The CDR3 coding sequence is TGTGCCAGTTATTCTGGGGAGCAACACACCATATATTTT. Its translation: CASYSGEQHTIYF.

The CDR3 sequence is CASSRQDTQYF. Written as DNA, the CDR3 is TGTGCCAGCAGTCGACAGGATACGCAGTATTTT. The chain employs TRBV2 and TRBJ2-3, with a weak D call TRBD1 (5 bases). This CDR3 has 11 amino acids. Trimming pared 5 bases from V and 6 bases from J, leaving 6 bases between. CDR1 is SNHLY and CDR2 is FYNNEI in the germline V gene.

The DNA of the CDR3 is TGTGCCAGCAGTTACGCAGGATTTACTAACTATGGCTACACCTTC. Its translation: CASSYAGFTNYGYTF. The chain has TRBV6-5 and TRBJ1-2; no clear D gene. V lost 2 bases and J 0 bases, leaving 10 bases between the germline ends. The CDR3 length is 15 residues. In germline, CDR1 is MNHEY, CDR2 SVGAGI.

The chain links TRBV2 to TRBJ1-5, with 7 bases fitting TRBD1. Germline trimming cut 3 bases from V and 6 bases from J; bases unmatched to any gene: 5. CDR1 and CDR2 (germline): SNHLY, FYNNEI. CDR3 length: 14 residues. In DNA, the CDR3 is TGTGCCAGCAGTGAGACAGGGCTTAGTCAGCCCCAGCATTTT. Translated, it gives CASSETGLSQPQHF.

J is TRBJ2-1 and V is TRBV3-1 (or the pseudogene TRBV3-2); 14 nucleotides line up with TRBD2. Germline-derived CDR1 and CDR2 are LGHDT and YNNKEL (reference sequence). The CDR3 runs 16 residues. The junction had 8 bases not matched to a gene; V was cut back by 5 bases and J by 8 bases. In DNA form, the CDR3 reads TGTGCCAGCAGCACGACTAGCGGGAGGGCCGAGTATGAGCAGTTCTTC. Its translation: CASSTTSGRAEYEQFF.

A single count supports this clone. The CDR3 loop reads CASSVAGAPSTDTQYF. In DNA, the CDR3 is TGTGCCAGCAGCGTAGCGGGGGCCCCTAGCACAGATACGCAGTATTTT. This chain uses TRBV9 with TRBJ2-3; D tentatively reads TRBD1 or TRBD2 (6 bases each). V lost 0 bases to trimming and J lost 0 bases, with 11 bases between them. The germline V gene encodes CDR1 SGDLS and CDR2 YYNGEE. The length of the CDR3 is 16 residues.

In nucleotides, the CDR3 is TGTGCCAGCAGCGTAGAAGGGACAGGGCACAATGAGCAGTTCTTC. It translates to CASSVEGTGHNEQFF. J is TRBJ2-1 and V is TRBV9; 9 nucleotides align to TRBD1. The CDR3 is made up of 15 amino acids. Per the germline V gene, CDR1 is SGDLS and CDR2 is YYNGEE. Trimming took 0 bases from V and 5 from J; bases not matched to a gene: 3.

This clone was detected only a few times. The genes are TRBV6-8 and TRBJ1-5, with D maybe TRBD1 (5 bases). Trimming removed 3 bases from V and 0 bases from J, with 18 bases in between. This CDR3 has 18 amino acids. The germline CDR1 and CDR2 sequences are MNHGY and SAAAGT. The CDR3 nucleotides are TGTGCCAGCAGTTATTCCCCTTCTCCAGGGTATAGCAATCAGCCCCAGCATTTT. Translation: CASSYSPSPGYSNQPQHF.

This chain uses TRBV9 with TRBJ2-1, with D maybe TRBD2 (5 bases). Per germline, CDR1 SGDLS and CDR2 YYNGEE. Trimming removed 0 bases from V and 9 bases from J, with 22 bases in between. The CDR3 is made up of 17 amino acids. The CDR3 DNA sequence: TGTGCCAGCAGCGTAGGAGTAGGTGGGCTTCGCCTAGCTGAGCAGTTCTTC. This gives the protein CASSVGVGGLRLAEQFF.

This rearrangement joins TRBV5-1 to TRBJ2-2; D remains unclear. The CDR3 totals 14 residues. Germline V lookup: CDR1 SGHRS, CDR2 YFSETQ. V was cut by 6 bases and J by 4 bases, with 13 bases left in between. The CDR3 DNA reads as TGCGCCAGCACCTGGAAGACTTCCACCGGGGAGCTGTTTTTT. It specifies CASTWKTSTGELFF.

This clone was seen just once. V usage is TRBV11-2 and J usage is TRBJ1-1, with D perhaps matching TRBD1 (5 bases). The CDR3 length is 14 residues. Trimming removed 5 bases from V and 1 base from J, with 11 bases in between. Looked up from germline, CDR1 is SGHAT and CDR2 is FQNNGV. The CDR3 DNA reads TGTGCCAGCAGCACGACAGCGAAGAACACTGAAGCTTTCTTT. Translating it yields CASSTTAKNTEAFF.